These 25 T cell receptor beta chains were all obtained from the same sample, sequenced in a study of blood T cell repertoires in COVID-19. The data were produced by immunoSEQ multiplex PCR, yet TCRdb's version contains in-frame clones alone and is incomplete. The data contain 300,000 to 400,000 clones, 80% to 90% of them singletons. Sequenced: peripheral blood. The receptors derive from a man aged 25 to 45 with COVID-19, enrolled during active disease.

This clone was counted once. The V gene is TRBV5-1, the J gene TRBJ2-1, with D perhaps TRBD2 (6 bases). Germline CDR1 and CDR2: SGHRS and YFSETQ. V shed 3 bases and J shed 0 bases, with 13 bases lying between them. This CDR3 is 16 amino acids long. This CDR3 is CASSYWYGSSYNEQFF. The CDR3 DNA follows: TGCGCCAGCAGCTACTGGTACGGGAGCTCCTACAATGAGCAGTTCTTC.

The chain has TRBV10-3 and TRBJ1-1, with D possibly matching TRBD1 (6 bases). The ends were cut back, 6 bases at V and 10 bases at J, with 21 bases in the middle. CDR3 length: 14 amino acids. From germline, CDR1 is ENHRY and CDR2 SYGVKD. This CDR3 is CAISKAGHRRGAFF. CDR3 DNA sequence: TGTGCCATCAGCAAAGCGGGACACCGGCGGGGAGCTTTCTTT.

The chain employs TRBV7-9 and TRBJ2-2; tentative D call: TRBD2 (6 bases). V lost 5 bases, J lost 6 bases, and 7 bases lay in between. The CDR3 extends over 12 amino acids. Germline-derived CDR1 and CDR2 are SEHNR and FQNEAQ (reference sequence). The CDR3 is CASSPGAGELFF. The DNA of the CDR3 is TGTGCCAGCAGCCCGGGGGCCGGGGAGCTGTTTTTT. The complete variable domain, with remaining parts taken from reference TRBV7-9 and TRBJ2-2, reads DTGVSQNPRHKITKRGQNVTFRCDPISEHNRLYWYRQTLGQGPEFLTYFQNEAQLEKSRLLSDRFSAERPKGSFSTLEIQRTEQGDSAMYLCASSPGAGELFFGEGSRLTVL.

The gene calls are TRBV6-5 and TRBJ1-2; 8 bases map to TRBD1. Germline V lookup: CDR1 MNHEY, CDR2 SVGAGI. The CDR3 extends over 14 amino acids. The junction had 6 bases not matched to a gene; V was cut back by 5 bases and J by 4 bases. The CDR3 sequence: CASSPRGRGYGYTF. The DNA of the CDR3 is TGTGCCAGCAGTCCCAGGGGGCGAGGCTATGGCTACACCTTC.

This chain joins TRBV7-2 and TRBJ2-1; weak D call: TRBD2 (5 bases). Germline V CDR1 and CDR2: SGHTA, FQGNSA. Trimming cost V 2 bases and J 4 bases, with 12 bases left between them. The CDR3 runs 15 residues. This CDR3 reads CASSLRGPRYNEQFF. Here the CDR3 DNA reads TGTGCCAGCAGCTTAAGAGGGCCAAGGTACAATGAGCAGTTCTTC.

The CDR3 region has the DNA TGCACCTACCTGTCGGACTATGGCTACACCTTC. Translated: CTYLSDYGYTF. This chain links TRBV20-1 with TRBJ1-2; D gene ambiguous. CDR1 and CDR2 (germline): DFQATT, SNEGSKA (reference sequence). The CDR3 loop spans 11 amino acids.

The J gene is TRBJ2-3, the V gene TRBV19; weak D call: TRBD1 (6 bases). The CDR3 length is 14 residues. From germline, CDR1 is LNHDA and CDR2 SQIVND (reference sequence). Between the trimmed V and J ends, which lost 5 bases and 0 bases, there was a span of 9 bases. The CDR3 bases are TGTGCCAGTAGTTACAGGGCTAGCACAGATACGCAGTATTTT. Translated, it gives CASSYRASTDTQYF.

This chain uses TRBV19 with TRBJ2-7; D unclear. V was trimmed by 5 bases and J by 0 bases, leaving 11 bases between them. The CDR3 is 14 amino acids. Germline CDR1 LNHDA, CDR2 SQIVND (reference sequence). The CDR3 DNA follows: TGTGCCAGTAGTCCCTCCGCGAGCTCCTACGAGCAGTACTTC. Amino acid sequence: CASSPSASSYEQYF.

CDR3 amino acids: CASSHRKRQGPNTEAFF. For the CDR3, the DNA is TGTGCCAGCAGTCACAGAAAACGACAGGGACCGAACACTGAAGCTTTCTTT. The chain carries TRBV6-6 and TRBJ1-1; 7 nucleotides agree with TRBD1. The V segment lost 5 bases and the J segment 1 base; nucleotides outside the gene matches: 13. The CDR3 has 17 amino acids. Germline CDR1 MNHNY, CDR2 SVGAGI (reference sequence).

This chain connects TRBV6-1 to TRBJ2-1, with 8 bases identical to TRBD2. V shed 2 bases, J shed 7 bases, and the junction held 10 bases outside the gene matches. Looked up from germline, CDR1 is MNHNS and CDR2 is SASEGT. CDR3 length: 16 amino acids. The CDR3 nucleotides read TGTGCCAGCAGTGAACCTAAGCGGGAGTATGAGAATGAGCAGTTCTTC. Protein sequence: CASSEPKREYENEQFF.

The chain employs TRBV5-1 and TRBJ2-1; 7 nucleotides line up with TRBD1. In germline, CDR1 is SGHRS, CDR2 YFSETQ. This CDR3 spans 15 amino acids. V shed 4 bases and J 2 bases; nucleotides not matched to a gene: 6. The CDR3 sequence is CASSIRQGPYNEQFF. The CDR3 DNA follows: TGCGCCAGCAGCATTCGACAGGGACCCTACAATGAGCAGTTCTTC.

The genes are TRBV5-1 and TRBJ1-1, with 11 bases aligning to TRBD1. The CDR3 extends over 15 amino acids. Trimming removed 5 bases from V and 6 bases from J; junction bases left unmatched: 9. The germline V gene encodes CDR1 SGHRS and CDR2 YFSETQ. CDR3 loop: CASRPGQGAISEAFF. In DNA form, the CDR3 reads TGCGCCAGCAGACCCGGACAGGGGGCGATCTCTGAAGCTTTCTTT.

This chain joins TRBV19 and TRBJ2-3; TRBD2 aligns across 12 bases. The CDR3 is made up of 16 amino acids. Per germline, CDR1 LNHDA and CDR2 SQIVND (reference sequence). Trimming cost V 5 bases and J 2 bases; bases outside gene matches: 5. The chain's CDR3 is CASSWTSGAPTDTQYF. The CDR3 DNA reads TGTGCCAGTAGTTGGACTAGCGGGGCCCCCACAGATACGCAGTATTTT.

J is TRBJ2-1 and V is TRBV7-9, with a possible D match to TRBD2 (6 bases). V lost 5 bases and J 8 bases, leaving 25 bases between the germline ends. In germline, CDR1 is SEHNR, CDR2 FQNEAQ (reference sequence). This CDR3 region has 17 residues. CDR3 DNA: TGTGCCAGCAGCCCGGCGGGGAGCCCCCCCGAGACCCATGAGCAGTTCTTC. The encoded protein is CASSPAGSPPETHEQFF.

This clone was counted between two and nine times. The chain joins TRBV7-9 to TRBJ1-3, with D perhaps matching TRBD1 (5 bases). V lost 5 bases, J lost 2 bases, and 10 bases lay in between. In germline, CDR1 is SEHNR, CDR2 FQNEAQ (reference sequence). The CDR3 totals 14 residues. The CDR3 sequence: CASSPDSAGNTIYF. In nucleotides, the CDR3 is TGTGCCAGCAGCCCCGACAGCGCTGGAAACACCATATATTTT.

V gene TRBV5-1 combines with J gene TRBJ1-1; 9 nucleotides match TRBD1. Germline V lookup: CDR1 SGHRS, CDR2 YFSETQ. V lost 4 bases, J lost 5 bases, and 6 bases stayed unmatched. This CDR3 is 14 amino acids long. This CDR3 reads CASSTGQGITEAFF. As DNA, the CDR3 is TGCGCCAGCAGCACGGGACAGGGTATAACTGAAGCTTTCTTT.

V usage is TRBV30 and J usage is TRBJ1-1; D unresolved. CDR1 is GTSNPN, CDR2 SVGIG, per germline (reference sequence). The V gene lost 2 bases and the J gene lost 1 base, with 8 bases spanning the gap. The CDR3 sequence is 13 residues long. The CDR3: CAWSISGNTEAFF. The CDR3 region has the DNA TGTGCCTGGAGTATTTCGGGGAACACTGAAGCTTTCTTT.

CDR3 region: CASSQIGLLAYNEQFF. The CDR3, as DNA: TGCGCCAGCAGCCAGATAGGACTCCTAGCCTACAATGAGCAGTTCTTC. V and J are TRBV4-1 and TRBJ2-1; perhaps TRBD2 as D (5 bases). Trimming cost V 3 bases and J 2 bases, with 14 bases left between them. The CDR3 is 16 amino acids. Germline CDR1 and CDR2: MGHRA and YSYEKL.

The CDR3 sequence: CASSYGQGADEQYF. For the CDR3, the DNA is TGTGCCAGCAGTTACGGACAGGGGGCTGATGAGCAGTACTTC. The rearrangement uses TRBV6-5 and TRBJ2-7; TRBD1 agrees at 11 bases. Germline trimming cut 2 bases from V and 7 bases from J; bases unmatched to any gene: 4. This CDR3 comprises 14 residues. The germline V gene has CDR1 MNHEY and CDR2 SVGAGI.

This chain joins TRBV15 and TRBJ1-6; TRBD1 is a possible D gene (6 bases). Germline CDR1 and CDR2: LNHNV and YYDKDF (reference sequence). The V and J ends lost 4 bases and 6 bases respectively, with 19 bases between them. The CDR3 is 17 amino acids. The CDR3 here is CATSNRKGQGINSPLHF. The CDR3 bases are TGTGCCACCAGCAATAGGAAAGGGCAGGGGATTAATTCACCCCTCCACTTT.

This rearrangement joins TRBV7-2 to TRBJ2-7; weak D call: TRBD2 (5 bases). The germline V gene encodes CDR1 SGHTA and CDR2 FQGNSA. The CDR3 has 15 residues. The V gene lost 1 base and the J gene lost 7 bases, with 17 bases spanning the gap. DNA of the CDR3: TGTGCCAGCAGCTTAGAAGCCTTGGGTCCGGGGGAGCAGTACTTC. Translating gives CASSLEALGPGEQYF.

This clone was detected once. The same CDR3 can be traced to other DNA sequences in this sample. The V gene is TRBV27, the J gene TRBJ1-2; the match to TRBD1 covers 12 bases. With V trimmed by 4 bases and J by 5 bases, 5 bases remained unmatched. CDR1 is MNHEY, CDR2 SMNVEV, per germline (reference sequence). This CDR3 contains 15 residues. The CDR3 DNA follows: TGTGCCAGCAGTTACCGGGACAGGGGGCGGTATGGCTACACCTTC. It specifies CASSYRDRGRYGYTF.

The rearrangement uses TRBV7-8 and TRBJ2-1; TRBD2 matches at 12 bases. CDR1 and CDR2 (germline): SGHVS, FQNEAQ. Trimming took 1 base from V and 8 from J; bases not matched to a gene: 6. The CDR3 extends over 16 amino acids. The CDR3 loop is CASSLGTSGGWDEQFF. In DNA, the CDR3 is TGTGCCAGCAGCTTAGGCACTAGCGGGGGGTGGGATGAGCAGTTCTTC. Looking up the rest from reference TRBV7-8 and TRBJ2-1 gives the full variable domain: GAGVSQSPRYKVAKRGQDVALRCDPISGHVSLFWYQQALGQGPEFLTYFQNEAQLDKSGLPSDRFFAERPEGSVSTLKIQRTQQEDSAVYLCASSLGTSGGWDEQFFGPGTRLTVL.

This clone was seen only once. The chain uses TRBV6-5 and TRBJ1-1; D gene ambiguous. From germline, CDR1 is MNHEY and CDR2 SVGAGI. The CDR3 runs 13 residues. V was cut by 4 bases and J by 0 bases, with 6 bases left in between. DNA for the CDR3: TGTGCCAGCAGTTTCCACATGAACACTGAAGCTTTCTTT. Translated, it gives CASSFHMNTEAFF.

The rearrangement uses TRBV29-1 and TRBJ2-7; D unclear. Germline CDR1 is SQVTM and CDR2 is ANQGSEA. The CDR3 runs to 14 residues. The germline V and J ends were trimmed by 3 bases and 2 bases, with 14 bases remaining between them. CDR3 residues: CSVDLARKTYEQYF. In nucleotides, the CDR3 is TGCAGCGTTGATCTGGCCAGGAAGACCTACGAGCAGTACTTC.